This T cell receptor (beta chain) was documented in a study of regulatory T cells in long-lasting Graves disease. General study findings and limits: Persistent disease samples used TRBV28, TRBJ1-2 and TRBJ2-5 preferentially.

This clonotype has only a few counts. Its antigen is unidentified. The TCR beta library used iRepertoire HTBI primers with Arm-PCR amplification of CDR3. TCRdb used MiXCR to reprocess the multiplex PCR reads, holding one entry per CDR3 protein. This sample carries 400,000 to 500,000 distinct CDR3 sequences, less than 25% of them seen once, and the ten largest clones take approximately 8%. J lost 1 base, V lost 4 bases, and 5 bases had no gene match. Looked up from germline, CDR1 is MNHNY and CDR2 is SVGAGI (reference sequence). This CDR3 region has 16 residues. Time point indicated: persistent/refractory GD, antithyroid drugs over 5 years with positive TRAb. The TCR library was made from RNA extracted from PBMCs.

The rearrangement joins TRBV6-6 to TRBJ2-2; 8 nucleotides line up with TRBD2. Source: peripheral blood mononuclear cells (PBMCs), taken when the disease was refractory, from a patient treated with antithyroid drugs. This sequence was found in a female donor with Graves disease. The CDR3 here is CASSLEAGVNTGELFF. Written as DNA, the CDR3 is TGTGCCAGCAGTTTAGAAGCGGGAGTGAACACCGGGGAGCTGTTTTTT.